What follows are 18 T cell receptor beta chains derived from one specimen sequenced in a study of blood T cell repertoires in COVID-19. Using immunoSEQ multiplex PCR, the repertoire was profiled, and TCRdb retains in-frame clones only, with some absent. This sample has 250,000 or so clones, with 90% found just once. The sample consisted of peripheral blood. These receptors were collected from a woman aged 55-75 years with COVID-19, enrolled during active disease.

V is TRBV19 and J is TRBJ2-1, with 10 bases aligning to TRBD1. The CDR3 has 14 residues. CDR1 and CDR2 from the germline V gene are LNHDA and SQIVND (reference sequence). The J segment lost 8 bases and the V segment lost 5 bases, leaving 6 bases of the junction unmatched. In nucleotides, the CDR3 is TGTGCCAGTAGTGCCCGACAGGGGGCTGATGAGCAGTTCTTC. It translates to CASSARQGADEQFF.

The chain joins TRBV3-1 (or the pseudogene TRBV3-2) to TRBJ2-1; 9 bases are a match to TRBD2. The CDR3 length is 13 residues. From germline, CDR1 is LGHDT and CDR2 YNNKEL (reference sequence). With V trimmed by 5 bases and J by 10 bases, 6 bases remained unmatched. The CDR3 spells CASSLGLAGEQFF. The CDR3 nucleotides are TGTGCCAGCAGCTTGGGACTAGCTGGGGAGCAGTTCTTC.

The V call is TRBV3-1 (or the pseudogene TRBV3-2), the J call TRBJ2-3, with unresolved D. The CDR3 loop spans 14 amino acids. V lost 4 bases to trimming and J lost 4 bases, with 12 bases between them. CDR1 and CDR2 from the germline V gene are LGHDT and YNNKEL (reference sequence). The CDR3 reads CASSPRVVSDTQYF. CDR3 bases: TGTGCCAGCAGCCCAAGAGTGGTATCAGATACGCAGTATTTT.

The chain uses TRBV19 and TRBJ1-6; D is undetermined. V gave up 7 bases and J gave up 8 bases, with 12 bases separating them. Germline CDR1 is LNHDA and CDR2 is SQIVND (reference sequence). This CDR3 has 13 amino acids. The CDR3 DNA reads as TGTGCCAGTATGTCTAGAGGGTATTCACCCCTCCACTTT. It yields the protein CASMSRGYSPLHF. The variable domain in full, with the rest retrieved from reference TRBV19 and TRBJ1-6, is DGGITQSPKYLFRKEGQNVTLSCEQNLNHDAMYWYRQDPGQGLRLIYYSQIVNDFQKGDIAEGYSVSREKKESFPLTVTSAQKNPTAFYLCASMSRGYSPLHFGNGTRLTVT.

The chain carries TRBV4-1 and TRBJ2-2; 9 bases line up with TRBD2. The CDR3 length is 16 residues. Germline trimming cut 2 bases from V and 3 bases from J; bases unmatched to any gene: 4. Germline CDR1 reads MGHRA; CDR2 reads YSYEKL. The CDR3: CASSQIAGGHTGELFF. CDR3 nucleotides: TGCGCCAGCAGCCAAATCGCGGGGGGGCACACCGGGGAGCTGTTTTTT.

The gene calls are TRBV4-3 and TRBJ1-3; unclear D gene. The CDR3 is 15 amino acids. CDR1 LGHNA and CDR2 YSLEER come from the germline V gene. Deletions cut 4 bases from V and 0 bases from J, with 10 bases between. As DNA, the CDR3 is TGCGCCAGCAGCCGCGAGGTTTACTCTGGAAACACCATATATTTT. It is translated as CASSREVYSGNTIYF.

A word on this clone: One junction end disagrees with the germline gene, perhaps due to a read error. The chain recombines TRBV5-4 with TRBJ2-7; 11 bases align to TRBD1. This CDR3 spans 15 amino acids. Germline-derived CDR1 and CDR2 are SGHNT and YYREEE (reference sequence). This CDR3 is CASSWDRGSGYDQYF. CDR3 coding DNA: TGTGCCAGCAGCTGGGACAGGGGGTCCGGTTACGACCAGTACTTC.

A remark on this clone: Other DNA sequences in the sample encode the same CDR3. This chain uses TRBV3-1 (or the pseudogene TRBV3-2) with TRBJ1-5; tentative D call: TRBD1 (5 bases). The germline V and J ends were trimmed by 1 base and 2 bases, with 9 bases remaining between them. The CDR3 runs to 15 residues. CDR1 is LGHDT, CDR2 YNNKEL, per germline (reference sequence). CDR3: CASSQVPGGNQPQHF. The CDR3 DNA reads TGTGCCAGCAGCCAAGTTCCGGGGGGCAATCAGCCCCAGCATTTT.

This sequence joins TRBV11-2 and TRBJ1-3, with unresolved D. The germline V gene encodes CDR1 SGHAT and CDR2 FQNNGV. The length of the CDR3 is 13 residues. Deletions cut 2 bases from V and 6 bases from J, with 8 bases between. As DNA, the CDR3 is TGTGCCAGCAGCTTACCTGGAGCAAACACCATATATTTT. Protein product: CASSLPGANTIYF.

CDR3 DNA sequence: TGTGCCAGCACCCAGAGGGTTGGCTACACCTTC. Translated, it gives CASTQRVGYTF. The genes are TRBV2 and TRBJ1-2; D gene ambiguous. Germline lookup yields CDR1 SNHLY and CDR2 FYNNEI. The germline V and J ends were trimmed by 7 bases and 7 bases, with 10 bases remaining between them. CDR3 length: 11 amino acids.

The chain recombines TRBV19 with TRBJ2-1; the match to TRBD1 covers 10 bases. The CDR3 contains 16 residues. CDR1 LNHDA and CDR2 SQIVND come from the germline V gene (reference sequence). Unmatched junction bases numbered 9, after V lost 6 bases and J lost 4 bases. CDR3 sequence: CASSITGTGDYNEQFF. The CDR3 region has the DNA TGTGCCAGTAGCATAACCGGGACAGGGGATTACAATGAGCAGTTCTTC.

The V call is TRBV6-6, the J call TRBJ1-1; 7 positions agree with TRBD1. Trimming removed 5 bases from V and 3 bases from J; junction bases left unmatched: 18. This CDR3 has 18 amino acids. The germline gives CDR1 MNHNY, CDR2 SVGAGI (reference sequence). The CDR3 here is CASSPGLATGRIDTEAFF. CDR3 bases: TGTGCCAGCAGTCCAGGTTTAGCGACAGGGCGTATCGACACTGAAGCTTTCTTT.

The chain is built from TRBV12-5 and TRBJ2-2; 7 positions match TRBD1. Trimming removed 7 bases from V and 5 bases from J; junction bases left unmatched: 16. Germline V gene data show CDR1 as LGHNT and CDR2 as FRNRAP. The CDR3 runs 17 residues. CDR3 sequence reads: CASAPSVGQAVTGELFF. In DNA form, the CDR3 reads TGTGCTAGTGCTCCTTCAGTCGGACAGGCGGTGACCGGGGAGCTGTTTTTT.

This clone occurred a few times. V is TRBV6-5 and J is TRBJ1-4; 11 nucleotides agree with TRBD1. CDR1 MNHEY and CDR2 SVGAGI come from the germline V gene. After removal of 8 bases from V and 7 bases from J, the junction contained 6 bases not matched to a gene. The CDR3 loop spans 14 amino acids. The CDR3 reads CASGQGAASEKLFF. DNA of the CDR3: TGTGCCAGCGGACAGGGGGCGGCGAGTGAAAAACTGTTTTTT.

The CDR3 region is CASSLQGRYDEQFF. The CDR3 DNA is TGTGCCAGCAGCTTACAGGGAAGGTATGATGAGCAGTTCTTC. This chain links TRBV7-3 with TRBJ2-1, with D perhaps matching TRBD1 (5 bases). Trimming left V 2 bases short and J 8 bases short, with 13 bases between. Germline CDR1 SGHTA, CDR2 FQGTGA. This CDR3 is built from 14 residues.

The chain is built from TRBV7-2 and TRBJ2-1; 9 nucleotides agree with TRBD1. V was clipped by 5 bases and J by 6 bases; unmatched bases: 8. Germline CDR1 reads SGHTA; CDR2 reads FQGNSA. The CDR3 contains 15 residues. The CDR3 bases are TGTGCCAGCAGCGAGGACGGACAGGGGCCCAATGAGCAGTTCTTC. This encodes CASSEDGQGPNEQFF. Together with reference TRBV7-2 and TRBJ2-1, the CDR3 gives the full variable domain: GAGVSQSPSNKVTEKGKDVELRCDPISGHTALYWYRQSLGQGLEFLIYFQGNSAPDKSGLPSDRFSAERTGGSVSTLTIQRTQQEDSAVYLCASSEDGQGPNEQFFGPGTRLTVL.

The rearrangement uses TRBV18 and TRBJ1-3; D remains unclear. Germline assignment: CDR1 KGHSH and CDR2 LQKENI. V dropped 2 bases and J dropped 0 bases, with 8 bases sitting between them. CDR3 size: 15 residues. CDR3 residues: CASSPGSSSGNTIYF. CDR3 nucleotides: TGTGCCAGCTCACCAGGTTCCAGCTCTGGAAACACCATATATTTT.

V is TRBV20-1 and J is TRBJ1-6; D is unresolved. This CDR3 has 11 residues. Trimming left V 5 bases short and J 9 bases short, with 8 bases between. Germline values: CDR1 DFQATT, CDR2 SNEGSKA (reference sequence). The CDR3 here is CSAGAGSPLHF. CDR3 in DNA: TGCAGTGCTGGAGCAGGTTCACCCCTCCACTTT.